This T cell receptor (beta chain) was sequenced in a study of CD8+ T cells in alopecia areata. At the level of the study: It was oral tofacitinib, at 5 to 10 mg twice daily, that treated patients received. The tofacitinib course ran for 6 to 18 months and was followed by 6 months off drug. Study findings and constraints: Many expanded lesional clones remained in scalp and blood on tofacitinib.

V dropped 3 bases and J dropped 1 base, with 6 bases sitting between them. CDR3 size: 13 residues. The V gene's germline CDR1 is MNHEY and CDR2 SMNVEV (reference sequence). As for this clone: Its specificity is not known. Other DNA sequences in the same sample also yield this CDR3.

Sample treatment: oral pan-JAK inhibitor, 5-10 mg twice daily. Extracted RNA was reverse transcribed, and the resulting cDNA served as sequencing template. Data came from immunoSEQ multiplex PCR; TCRdb stores just in-frame clones and leaves some out. There are some 220,000 clones in the sample; roughly 56% occur only once, and around 1.4% lies in the top ten. The sequencing used CD4+ T cells sorted from blood, collected at week 4, from a patient treated with tofacitinib. The sequence was obtained from a human donor with alopecia areata. The chain recombines TRBV27 with TRBJ1-1; unclear D gene. This CDR3 reads CASSLLGNTEAFF. CDR3 DNA: TGTGCCAGCAGTTTGCTGGGGAACACTGAAGCTTTCTTT.